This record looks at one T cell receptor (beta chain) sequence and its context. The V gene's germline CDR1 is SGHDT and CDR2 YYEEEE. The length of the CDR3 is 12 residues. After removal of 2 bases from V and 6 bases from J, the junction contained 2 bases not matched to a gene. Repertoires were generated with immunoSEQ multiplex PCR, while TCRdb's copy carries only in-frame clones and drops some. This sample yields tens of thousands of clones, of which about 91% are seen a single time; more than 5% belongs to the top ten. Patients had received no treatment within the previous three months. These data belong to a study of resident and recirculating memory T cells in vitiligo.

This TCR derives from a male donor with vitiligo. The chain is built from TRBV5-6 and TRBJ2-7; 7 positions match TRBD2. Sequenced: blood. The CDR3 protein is CASSFGGGEQYF. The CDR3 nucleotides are TGTGCCAGCAGCTTTGGGGGGGGCGAGCAGTACTTC.